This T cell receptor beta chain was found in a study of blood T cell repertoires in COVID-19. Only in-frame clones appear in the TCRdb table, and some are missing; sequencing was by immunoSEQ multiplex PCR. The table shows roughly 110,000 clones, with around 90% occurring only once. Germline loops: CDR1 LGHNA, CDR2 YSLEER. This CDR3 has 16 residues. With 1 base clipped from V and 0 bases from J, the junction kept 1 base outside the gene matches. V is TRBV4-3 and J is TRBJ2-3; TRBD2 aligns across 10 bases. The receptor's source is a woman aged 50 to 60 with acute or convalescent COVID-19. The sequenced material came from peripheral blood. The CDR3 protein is CASSQVLAGSTDTQYF. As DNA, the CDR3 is TGCGCCAGCAGCCAAGTACTAGCGGGAAGCACAGATACGCAGTATTTT.